These 16 T cell receptor beta chains originate from one sample sequenced in a study of graft-versus-host responses after intestinal transplantation. Assay used: immunoSEQ multiplex PCR; TCRdb lists only in-frame clones, some missing. Of tens of thousands of clones listed, roughly nine tenths were seen once; the top ten hold nearly 4.5%. Source: PBMCs, taken 524 days after transplant. The receptors originated from a human patient who received an intestinal transplant, so some T cells may come from the graft donor.

This clone turned up a few times. CDR3 loop: CASSWTGSEQYF. DNA of the CDR3: TGTGCCAGCAGCTGGACAGGGAGCGAGCAGTACTTC. V is TRBV27 and J is TRBJ2-7, with TRBD1 identical over 8 bases. The CDR3 length is 12 residues. Germline trimming cut 6 bases from V and 6 bases from J; bases unmatched to any gene: 4. Germline CDR1 is MNHEY and CDR2 is SMNVEV (reference sequence).

V and J are TRBV12-5 and TRBJ2-2; D assignment may be TRBD1 or TRBD2 (5 bases each). CDR1 is LGHNT and CDR2 is FRNRAP in the germline V gene. Trimming took off 9 bases at V and 3 bases at J, with 14 bases between the two ends. The CDR3 runs 14 residues. CDR3 in DNA: TGTGCTAGCCGGGCAGGGAGCTACACCGGGGAGCTGTTTTTT. Protein sequence: CASRAGSYTGELFF.

The V gene is TRBV7-9, the J gene TRBJ2-1; D remains unclear. V was pared by 5 bases and J by 5 bases, with 4 bases between. CDR1 and CDR2 from the germline V gene are SEHNR and FQNEAQ (reference sequence). This CDR3 has 11 residues. The chain's CDR3 is CASSIDNEQFF. In nucleotides, the CDR3 is TGTGCCAGCAGCATCGACAATGAGCAGTTCTTC. The whole variable domain, filled in from reference TRBV7-9 and TRBJ2-1, reads DTGVSQNPRHKITKRGQNVTFRCDPISEHNRLYWYRQTLGQGPEFLTYFQNEAQLEKSRLLSDRFSAERPKGSFSTLEIQRTEQGDSAMYLCASSIDNEQFFGPGTRLTVL.

The J gene is TRBJ2-1, the V gene TRBV7-9, with a tentative D call TRBD2 (6 bases). The CDR3 has 13 amino acids. Germline V gives CDR1 SEHNR, CDR2 FQNEAQ (reference sequence). Between the trimmed V and J ends, which lost 8 bases and 8 bases, there was a span of 16 bases. Here the CDR3 DNA reads TGTGCCAGCCCCCCGGGGCGGGACGATGAGCAGTTCTTC. Protein: CASPPGRDDEQFF.

This clone appeared once. This chain joins TRBV7-9 and TRBJ2-1; a weak D match, TRBD1 (5 bases). V was shortened by 5 bases and J by 5 bases, with 13 bases between the two germline ends. The CDR3 runs to 14 residues. Looked up from germline, CDR1 is SEHNR and CDR2 is FQNEAQ (reference sequence). CDR3 bases: TGTGCCAGCAGCCTTATAGGGGCCGACAATGAGCAGTTCTTC. As protein: CASSLIGADNEQFF.

The chain links TRBV11-2 to TRBJ2-7; 7 nucleotides agree with TRBD2. Germline assignment: CDR1 SGHAT and CDR2 FQNNGV. The V gene end was trimmed by 1 base and the J gene end by 1 base; junction bases not matched to a gene: 4. This CDR3 region has 15 residues. The CDR3 coding sequence is TGTGCCAGCAGCTTAGTGTCGGGGGGTTCCTACGAGCAGTACTTC. Translated: CASSLVSGGSYEQYF.

The chain employs TRBV4-3 and TRBJ2-7; 13 bases agree with TRBD2. The CDR3 has 16 residues. The germline V gene has CDR1 LGHNA and CDR2 YSLEER. Trimming took 0 bases from V and 5 from J; bases not matched to a gene: 4. This chain's CDR3 is CASSQDAGTSGNEQYF. CDR3 DNA: TGCGCCAGCAGCCAAGATGCCGGGACTAGCGGGAACGAGCAGTACTTC.

The rearrangement uses TRBV7-6 and TRBJ2-1; 11 nucleotides line up with TRBD2. This CDR3 spans 15 amino acids. V dropped 3 bases and J dropped 5; count of bases not matched to a gene: 3. CDR1 is SGHVS, CDR2 FNYEAQ, per germline. The DNA for the CDR3 is TGTGCCAGCAGCTTGGGGACTAGCGGAGACAATGAGCAGTTCTTC. Translated, it gives CASSLGTSGDNEQFF. Together with reference TRBV7-6 and TRBJ2-1, the CDR3 gives the full variable domain: GAGVSQSPRYKVTKRGQDVALRCDPISGHVSLYWYRQALGQGPEFLTYFNYEAQQDKSGLPNDRFSAERPEGSISTLTIQRTEQRDSAMYRCASSLGTSGDNEQFFGPGTRLTVL.

The rearrangement uses TRBV7-2 and TRBJ2-6; D gene unclear. V lost 5 bases to trimming and J lost 2 bases, with 13 bases between them. The CDR3 extends over 16 amino acids. Germline CDR1 SGHTA, CDR2 FQGNSA. CDR3 nucleotides: TGTGCCAGCAGCGTAATTCCGGCCACTGGGGCCAACGTCCTGACTTTC. It codes for CASSVIPATGANVLTF.

A single count supports this clone. The gene calls are TRBV9 and TRBJ2-7; D remains ambiguous. Trimming removed 2 bases at V and 3 bases at J, with 9 bases between. Germline assignment: CDR1 SGDLS and CDR2 YYNGEE. This CDR3 has 13 amino acids. The chain's CDR3 is CASSVDLDYEQYF. The DNA of the CDR3 is TGTGCCAGCAGCGTGGATCTAGACTACGAGCAGTACTTC.

The CDR3 loop is CASVLSGMPTDTQYF. The CDR3 region has the DNA TGTGCCAGCGTCCTTAGCGGGATGCCCACAGATACGCAGTATTTT. This chain uses TRBV2 with TRBJ2-3; the match to TRBD2 covers 8 bases. Germline trimming cut 8 bases from V and 2 bases from J; bases unmatched to any gene: 9. CDR3 length equals 15 residues. From germline, CDR1 is SNHLY and CDR2 FYNNEI.

As concerns this clone: The identical CDR3 is also encoded by other nucleotide sequences in the sample. V is TRBV4-1 and J is TRBJ1-5, with D possibly TRBD1 on 6 matching bases. Germline V lookup: CDR1 MGHRA, CDR2 YSYEKL. CDR3 length: 15 amino acids. V lost 3 bases and J 7 bases, leaving 16 bases between the germline ends. The chain's CDR3 is CASSQEAGARQPQHF. The CDR3 region has the DNA TGCGCCAGCAGCCAGGAGGCAGGGGCTAGGCAGCCCCAGCATTTT.

The rearrangement joins TRBV29-1 to TRBJ2-6, with unresolved D. Per germline, CDR1 SQVTM and CDR2 ANQGSEA. The V end was cut by 6 bases, the J end by 17 bases, with 14 bases between. The CDR3 spans 10 residues. CDR3 in amino acids: CSVDIGRLTF. In nucleotides, the CDR3 is TGCAGCGTAGATATCGGCAGGTTGACTTTC.

This clone was seen a few times. The genes are TRBV7-3 and TRBJ2-1, with D possibly TRBD2 on 5 matching bases. From germline, CDR1 is SGHTA and CDR2 FQGTGA. This CDR3 spans 13 amino acids. Trimming removed 4 bases from V and 4 bases from J, with 8 bases in between. The DNA for the CDR3 is TGTGCCAGCAGCTCGGACTTGTACAATGAGCAGTTCTTC. Its protein is CASSSDLYNEQFF.

The chain carries TRBV28 and TRBJ2-1, with 8 bases aligning to TRBD2. CDR3 size: 14 residues. Germline assignment: CDR1 MDHEN and CDR2 SYDVKM. J gave up 4 bases and V 3 bases, and 2 bases lay outside the gene matches. CDR3 loop: CASSLSGSYNEQFF. In DNA, the CDR3 is TGTGCCAGCAGTTTGAGCGGGAGTTACAATGAGCAGTTCTTC.

The CDR3 DNA sequence: TGTGCCAGTAGTATATGGGGGGCTGGGGGGACCCAGTACTTC. Translating it yields CASSIWGAGGTQYF. The chain carries TRBV19 and TRBJ2-5, with D possibly being TRBD1 or TRBD2 (6 bases each). The V and J ends lost 2 bases and 7 bases respectively, with 14 bases between them. The length of the CDR3 is 14 residues. Germline loops: CDR1 LNHDA, CDR2 SQIVND (reference sequence).